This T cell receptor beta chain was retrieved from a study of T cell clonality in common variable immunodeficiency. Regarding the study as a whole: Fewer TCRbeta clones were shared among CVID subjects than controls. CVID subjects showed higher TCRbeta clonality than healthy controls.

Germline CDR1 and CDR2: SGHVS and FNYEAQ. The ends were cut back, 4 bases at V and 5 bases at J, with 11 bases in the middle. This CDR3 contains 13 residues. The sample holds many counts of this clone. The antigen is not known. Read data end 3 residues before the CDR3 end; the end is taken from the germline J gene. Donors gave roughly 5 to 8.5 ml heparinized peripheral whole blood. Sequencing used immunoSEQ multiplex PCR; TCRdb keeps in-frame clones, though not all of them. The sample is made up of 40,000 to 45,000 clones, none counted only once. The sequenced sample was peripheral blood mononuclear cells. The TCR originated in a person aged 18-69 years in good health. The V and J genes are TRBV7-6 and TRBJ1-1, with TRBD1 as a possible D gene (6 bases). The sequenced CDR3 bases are TGTGCCAGCAGCTCCATACAGGGTACTGAA. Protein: CASSSIQGTE. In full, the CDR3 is CASSSIQGTEAFF.